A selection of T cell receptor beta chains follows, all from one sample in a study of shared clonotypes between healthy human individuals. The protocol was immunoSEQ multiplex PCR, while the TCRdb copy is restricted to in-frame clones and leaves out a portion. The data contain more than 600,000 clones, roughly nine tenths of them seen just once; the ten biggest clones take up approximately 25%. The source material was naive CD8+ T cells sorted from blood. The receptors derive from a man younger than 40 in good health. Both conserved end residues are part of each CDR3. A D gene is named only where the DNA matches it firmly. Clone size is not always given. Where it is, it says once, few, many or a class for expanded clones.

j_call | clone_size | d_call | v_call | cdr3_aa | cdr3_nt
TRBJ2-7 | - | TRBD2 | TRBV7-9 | CASSLGVGLAGVMEQYF | TGTGCCAGCAGCTTAGGGGTCGGACTAGCGGGAGTGATGGAGCAGTACTTC
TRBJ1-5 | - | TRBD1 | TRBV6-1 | CASSEQGDGFNQPQHF | TGTGCCAGCAGTGAACAGGGGGACGGGTTCAATCAGCCCCAGCATTTT
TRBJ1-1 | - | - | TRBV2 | CASTDGMNTEAFF | TGTGCCAGCACGGACGGAATGAACACTGAAGCTTTCTTT
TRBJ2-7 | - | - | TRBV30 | CAWSVQLGPYEQYF | TGTGCCTGGAGTGTACAATTGGGACCTTACGAGCAGTACTTC
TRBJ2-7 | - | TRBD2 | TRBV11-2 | CASSLAGLAGSYEQYF | TGTGCCAGCAGCTTAGCGGGCCTAGCGGGTTCCTACGAGCAGTACTTC
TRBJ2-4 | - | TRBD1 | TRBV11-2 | CASSRRGQGENIQYF | TGTGCCAGCAGTCGTCGGGGACAGGGGGAAAACATTCAGTACTTC
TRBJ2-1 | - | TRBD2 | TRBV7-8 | CASSPLRSSGAYSYNEQFF | TGTGCCAGCAGCCCGCTTAGGTCTAGCGGAGCTTACTCCTACAATGAGCAGTTCTTC
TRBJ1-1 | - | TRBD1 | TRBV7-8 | CASSPTGRITEAFF | TGTGCCAGCAGCCCGACAGGGCGAATAACTGAAGCTTTCTTT
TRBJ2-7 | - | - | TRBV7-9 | CASSSARTYEQYF | TGTGCCAGCAGCTCAGCCAGAACCTACGAGCAGTACTTC
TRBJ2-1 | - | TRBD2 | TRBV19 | CASSQLALPADEQFF | TGTGCCAGTAGTCAACTAGCGCTACCGGCCGATGAGCAGTTCTTC
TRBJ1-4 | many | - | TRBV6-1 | CASSEDPTTNEKLFF | TGTGCCAGCAGTGAAGACCCAACAACTAATGAAAAACTGTTTTTT
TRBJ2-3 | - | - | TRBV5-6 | CASSSWPGSGQYF | TGTGCCAGCAGCTCCTGGCCAGGTAGTGGGCAGTATTTT
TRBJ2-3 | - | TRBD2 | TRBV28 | CASSFLAGTDTQYF | TGTGCCAGCAGTTTCCTAGCGGGGACAGATACGCAGTATTTT
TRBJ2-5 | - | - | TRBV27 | CASSSTTQETQYF | TGTGCCAGCAGTTCTACTACTCAAGAGACCCAGTACTTC
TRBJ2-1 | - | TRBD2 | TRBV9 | CASSVEASGSLYNEQFF | TGTGCCAGCAGCGTAGAGGCTAGCGGGAGCCTCTACAATGAGCAGTTCTTC
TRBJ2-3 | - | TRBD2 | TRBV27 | CASSPRTSTQYF | TGTGCCAGCAGTCCACGGACTAGTACGCAGTATTTT
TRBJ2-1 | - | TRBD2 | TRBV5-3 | CARSSNPPGTSGGNEQFF | TGTGCCAGAAGCTCGAACCCCCCCGGGACTAGCGGAGGGAATGAGCAGTTCTTC
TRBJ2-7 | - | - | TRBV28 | CASSLGPSLNGDYEQYF | TGTGCCAGCAGTTTGGGCCCGAGCCTAAACGGGGATTACGAGCAGTACTTC
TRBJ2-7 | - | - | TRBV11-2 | CASSLWDGYEQYF | TGTGCCAGCAGCTTATGGGACGGGTACGAGCAGTACTTC
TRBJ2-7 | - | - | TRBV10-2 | CASSESAGPLDEQYF | TGCGCCAGCAGTGAGTCCGCTGGACCCCTGGACGAGCAGTACTTC
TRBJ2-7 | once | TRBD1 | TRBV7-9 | CASSPQLGQGGLEQYF | TGTGCCAGCAGCCCGCAGTTAGGACAGGGCGGTCTCGAGCAGTACTTC
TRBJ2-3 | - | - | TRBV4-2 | CASSQDPVGTDSSTDTQYF | TGTGCCAGCAGCCAAGATCCGGTCGGGACGGACTCTAGCACAGATACGCAGTATTTT
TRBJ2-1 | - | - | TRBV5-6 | CASSETGTYNEQFF | TGTGCCAGCAGTGAGACAGGAACCTACAATGAGCAGTTCTTC
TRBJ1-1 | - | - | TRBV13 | CASSLARKGEAFF | TGTGCCAGCAGCTTAGCACGGAAGGGTGAAGCTTTCTTT
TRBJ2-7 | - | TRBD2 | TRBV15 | CATSRSPGLAYEQYF | TGTGCCACCAGCAGGTCTCCGGGACTAGCCTACGAGCAGTACTTC
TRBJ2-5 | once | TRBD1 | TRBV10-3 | CAISESLTGETQYF | TGTGCCATCAGTGAGTCACTGACAGGGGAGACCCAGTACTTC
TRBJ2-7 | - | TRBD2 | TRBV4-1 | CASSQETAGAYEQYF | TGCGCCAGCAGCCAAGAAACGGCGGGAGCATACGAGCAGTACTTC
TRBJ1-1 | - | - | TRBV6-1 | CASSDVRGGGTEAFF | TGTGCCAGCAGTGATGTCAGGGGAGGAGGCACTGAAGCTTTCTTT
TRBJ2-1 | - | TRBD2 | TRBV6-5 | CASSYPSPAGDNEQFF | TGTGCCAGCAGTTACCCCTCGCCCGCGGGAGACAATGAGCAGTTCTTC
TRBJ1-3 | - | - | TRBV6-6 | CATTLDRNTIYF | TGTGCCACCACCCTTGACAGAAACACCATATATTTT
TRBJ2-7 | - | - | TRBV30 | CAWSVRPGDHEQYF | TGTGCCTGGAGTGTGAGACCGGGGGACCACGAGCAGTACTTC
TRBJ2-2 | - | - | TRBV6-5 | CASSYRGPWELFF | TGTGCCAGCAGTTACCGTGGACCTTGGGAGCTGTTTTTT
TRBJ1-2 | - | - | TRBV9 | CASKAGNGYTF | TGTGCCAGCAAGGCGGGGAATGGCTACACCTTC
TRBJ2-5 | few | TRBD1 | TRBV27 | CASSLLGGGETQYF | TGTGCCAGCAGTTTATTAGGGGGCGGAGAGACCCAGTACTTC
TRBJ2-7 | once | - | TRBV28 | CASSLADYEQYF | TGTGCCAGCAGTTTGGCGGACTACGAGCAGTACTTC
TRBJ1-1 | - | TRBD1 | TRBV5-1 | CASSLAGTGGTNTEAFF | TGCGCCAGCAGCTTGGCCGGGACAGGGGGTACGAACACTGAAGCTTTCTTT
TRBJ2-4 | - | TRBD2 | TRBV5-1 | CASSLLAGVGENIQYF | TGCGCCAGCAGCTTACTAGCGGGAGTAGGAGAAAACATTCAGTACTTC
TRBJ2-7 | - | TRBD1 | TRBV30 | CAWTTPGTGTYEQYF | TGTGCCTGGACGACACCCGGGACAGGGACCTACGAGCAGTACTTC
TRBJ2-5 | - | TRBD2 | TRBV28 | CASSSSRLAGVRETQYF | TGTGCCAGCAGTTCCTCGAGGCTCGCGGGAGTCAGGGAGACCCAGTACTTC
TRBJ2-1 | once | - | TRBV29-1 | CSVDPFVGPRNEQFF | TGCAGCGTTGATCCGTTTGTCGGGCCTCGGAATGAGCAGTTCTTC
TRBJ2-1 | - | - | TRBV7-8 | CASSLGGALYEQFF | TGTGCCAGCAGCTTAGGAGGGGCCCTATACGAGCAGTTCTTC
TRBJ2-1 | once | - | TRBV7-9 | CASWLLDSSYNEQFF | TGTGCCAGCTGGCTACTCGACAGCTCCTACAATGAGCAGTTCTTC
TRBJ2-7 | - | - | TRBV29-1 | CSVFDYEQYF | TGCAGCGTGTTCGACTACGAGCAGTACTTC
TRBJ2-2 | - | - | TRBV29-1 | CSVVSGSDTGELFF | TGCAGCGTTGTTTCAGGGTCGGACACCGGGGAGCTGTTTTTT
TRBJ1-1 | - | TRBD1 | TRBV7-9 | CASRPTGDTEAFF | TGTGCCAGCAGGCCTACAGGGGACACTGAAGCTTTCTTT
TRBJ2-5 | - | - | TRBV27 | CASSTRRTGETQYF | TGTGCCAGCAGTACCCGACGGACGGGGGAGACCCAGTACTTC
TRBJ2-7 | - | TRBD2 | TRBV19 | CASSILVAGETYEQYF | TGTGCCAGTAGTATCTTAGTGGCGGGAGAGACCTACGAGCAGTACTTC
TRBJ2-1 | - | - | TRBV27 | CASSLLGYNEQFF | TGTGCCAGCAGTTTATTAGGTTACAATGAGCAGTTCTTC
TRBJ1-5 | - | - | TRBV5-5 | CASSLWGRGQPQHF | TGTGCCAGCAGCTTGTGGGGAAGGGGTCAGCCCCAGCATTTT
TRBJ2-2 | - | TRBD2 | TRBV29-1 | CSVLGLAGASGELFF | TGCAGCGTCCTGGGGCTAGCGGGAGCCTCCGGGGAGCTGTTTTTT
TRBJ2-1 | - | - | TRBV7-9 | CASSFRAGASGIYNEQFF | TGTGCCAGCAGCTTTCGGGCAGGGGCAAGCGGGATTTACAATGAGCAGTTCTTC
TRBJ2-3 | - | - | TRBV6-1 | CASSDGEEWDTQYF | TGTGCCAGCAGTGACGGTGAAGAGTGGGATACGCAGTATTTT
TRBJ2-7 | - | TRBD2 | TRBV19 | CASSIGGTSFDEQYF | TGTGCCAGTAGTATAGGCGGGACTAGTTTCGACGAGCAGTACTTC
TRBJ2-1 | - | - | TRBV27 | CASSLGGLSYNEQFF | TGTGCCAGCAGTTTGGGGGGGCTCTCCTACAATGAGCAGTTCTTC
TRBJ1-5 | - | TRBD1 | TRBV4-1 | CASSQETGENQPQHF | TGCGCCAGCAGCCAAGAAACAGGGGAGAATCAGCCCCAGCATTTT
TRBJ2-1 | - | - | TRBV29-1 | CSVEGVDRAGSGSPLAYNEQFF | TGCAGCGTTGAGGGTGTGGACAGGGCGGGCAGCGGGAGTCCCTTAGCCTACAATGAGCAGTTCTTC
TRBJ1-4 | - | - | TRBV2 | CASSEALEGSEKLFF | TGTGCCAGCAGTGAAGCGCTGGAGGGGAGCGAAAAACTGTTTTTT
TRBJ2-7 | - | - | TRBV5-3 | CARSPRPDSYEQYF | TGTGCCAGAAGCCCTCGACCCGACAGTTACGAGCAGTACTTC
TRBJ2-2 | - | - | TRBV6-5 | CASSHVAGNTGELFF | TGTGCCAGCTCCCATGTCGCGGGGAACACCGGGGAGCTGTTTTTT